Following are 6 T cell receptor beta chains from one sample sequenced in a study of cytomegalovirus exposure and HLA in healthy donors. PCR primers comprised 60 Vbeta and 13 Jbeta primers. Sequenced by immunoSEQ multiplex PCR; TCRdb stores in-frame clones only, minus some. The sample lists approximately 120,000 clones; approximately 70% were seen once. Specimen: PBMCs. These receptors came from a man aged 55 to 69 in good health and CMV-seropositive.

The rearrangement links TRBV4-2 to TRBJ2-2, with 9 bases that match TRBD2. V was clipped by 4 bases and J by 1 base; unmatched bases: 4. Germline lookup yields CDR1 LGHNA and CDR2 YNFKEQ. This CDR3 is 16 amino acids long. The CDR3 region is CASSRLAGENTGELFF. CDR3 coding DNA: TGTGCCAGCAGCCGCTTAGCGGGGGAGAACACCGGGGAGCTGTTTTTT.

The gene calls are TRBV30 and TRBJ2-3, with a possible D match to TRBD1 (7 bases). The V end lost 4 bases, the J end lost 4 bases, and 12 bases lay between the germline ends. CDR3 length: 13 amino acids. Germline values: CDR1 GTSNPN, CDR2 SVGIG (reference sequence). This CDR3 is CAWTGGPSDTQYF. The CDR3 DNA sequence: TGTGCCTGGACAGGGGGGCCTTCAGATACGCAGTATTTT. The full variable domain, rest sourced from reference TRBV30 and TRBJ2-3, is SQTIHQWPATLVQPVGSPLSLECTVEGTSNPNLYWYRQAAGRGLQLLFYSVGIGQISSEVPQNLSASRPQDRQFILSSKKLLLSDSGFYLCAWTGGPSDTQYFGPGTRLTVL.

V gene TRBV10-3 combines with J gene TRBJ2-3, with TRBD2 as a possible D gene (6 bases). CDR3 size: 15 residues. In germline, CDR1 is ENHRY, CDR2 SYGVKD. V was clipped by 1 base and J by 1 base, with 9 bases between them. Here the CDR3 DNA reads TGTGCCATCAGTGAGTATCAGCGGGGCACAGATACGCAGTATTTT. Protein product: CAISEYQRGTDTQYF.

This clone was seen only a few times. This rearrangement joins TRBV2 to TRBJ1-2; 7 bases align to TRBD1. V shed 6 bases and J 7 bases; nucleotides not matched to a gene: 11. Germline assignment: CDR1 SNHLY and CDR2 FYNNEI. This CDR3 contains 14 residues. CDR3 residues: CASRIGTDGSGYTF. The CDR3 nucleotides are TGTGCCAGCAGAATAGGGACAGATGGTTCTGGCTACACCTTC.

V is TRBV10-3 and J is TRBJ2-3; D remains unclear. V lost 2 bases to trimming and J lost 2 bases, with 8 bases between them. This CDR3 comprises 14 residues. The V gene's germline CDR1 is ENHRY and CDR2 SYGVKD. CDR3 loop: CAISERFFTDTQYF. The CDR3 DNA follows: TGTGCCATCAGTGAGCGGTTCTTCACAGATACGCAGTATTTT.

This chain uses TRBV7-8 with TRBJ1-1; 7 nucleotides match TRBD1. Germline V gives CDR1 SGHVS, CDR2 FQNEAQ. The junction had 5 bases not matched to a gene; V was cut back by 1 base and J by 0 bases. The CDR3 is 16 residues long. The CDR3 protein is CASSLGTGEMNTEAFF. Written as DNA, the CDR3 is TGTGCCAGCAGCTTAGGGACAGGAGAAATGAACACTGAAGCTTTCTTT.